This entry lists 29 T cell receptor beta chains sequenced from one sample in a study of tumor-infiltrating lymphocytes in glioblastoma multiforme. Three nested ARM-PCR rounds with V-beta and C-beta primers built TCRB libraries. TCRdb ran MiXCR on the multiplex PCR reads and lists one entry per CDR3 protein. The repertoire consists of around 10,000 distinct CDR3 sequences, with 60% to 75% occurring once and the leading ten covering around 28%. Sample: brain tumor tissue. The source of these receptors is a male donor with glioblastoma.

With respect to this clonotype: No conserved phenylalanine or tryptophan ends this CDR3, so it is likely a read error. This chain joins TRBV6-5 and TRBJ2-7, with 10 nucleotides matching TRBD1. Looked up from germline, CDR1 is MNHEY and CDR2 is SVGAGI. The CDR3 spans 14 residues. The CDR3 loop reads CSSSEDRGSYEQYL. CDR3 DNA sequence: TGTTCCAGCAGCGAGGACAGGGGGTCCTACGAGCAGTACTTA.

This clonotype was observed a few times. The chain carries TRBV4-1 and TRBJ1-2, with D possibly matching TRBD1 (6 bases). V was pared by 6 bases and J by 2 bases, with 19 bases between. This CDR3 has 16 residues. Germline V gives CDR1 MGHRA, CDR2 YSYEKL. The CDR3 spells CASSRDRCRGNYGYTF. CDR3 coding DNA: TGCGCCAGCAGTCGAGATCGATGCAGGGGAAACTATGGCTACACCTTC.

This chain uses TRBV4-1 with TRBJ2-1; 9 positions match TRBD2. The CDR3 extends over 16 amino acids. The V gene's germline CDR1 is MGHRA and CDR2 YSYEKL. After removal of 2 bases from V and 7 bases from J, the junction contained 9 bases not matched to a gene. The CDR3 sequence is CASSQLPGLASNEQFF. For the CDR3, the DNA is TGCGCCAGCAGCCAACTGCCGGGACTAGCTTCTAATGAGCAGTTCTTC.

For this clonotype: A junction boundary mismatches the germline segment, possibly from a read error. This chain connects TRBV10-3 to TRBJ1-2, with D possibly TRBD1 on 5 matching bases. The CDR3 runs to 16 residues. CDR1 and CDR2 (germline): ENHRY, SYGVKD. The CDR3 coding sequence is TGTGCCATCAGTGACCCCACCCTACCGGGGGAATATGGCGACCCCTTC. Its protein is CAISDPTLPGEYGDPF.

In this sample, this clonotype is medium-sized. The CDR3 spells CASSLNAEMSYEQYF. The CDR3 bases are TGTGCCAGCAGCTTGAATGCGGAAATGAGCTACGAGCAGTACTTC. The chain couples TRBV5-6 to TRBJ2-7, with unresolved D. Trimming removed 1 base from V and 3 bases from J, with 14 bases in between. CDR3 length: 15 residues. The germline V gene encodes CDR1 SGHDT and CDR2 YYEEEE.

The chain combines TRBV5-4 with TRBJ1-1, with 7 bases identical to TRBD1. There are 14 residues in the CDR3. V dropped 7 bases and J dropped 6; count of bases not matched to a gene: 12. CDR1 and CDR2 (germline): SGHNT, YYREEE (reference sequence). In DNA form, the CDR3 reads TGTGCCAGCCGGGACAGCGGGCCAGTTGCTGAAGCTTTCTTT. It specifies CASRDSGPVAEAFF.

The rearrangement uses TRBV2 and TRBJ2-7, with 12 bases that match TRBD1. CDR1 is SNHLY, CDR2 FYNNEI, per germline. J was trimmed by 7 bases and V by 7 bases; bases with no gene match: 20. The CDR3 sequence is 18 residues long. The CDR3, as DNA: TGTGCCAGCAATGAGTCCGGGACAGGGGGCTCGCTAAGGAGAGAGCAGTACTTC. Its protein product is CASNESGTGGSLRREQYF. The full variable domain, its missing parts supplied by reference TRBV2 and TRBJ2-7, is EPEVTQTPSHQVTQMGQEVILRCVPISNHLYFYWYRQILGQKVEFLVSFYNNEISEKSEIFDDQFSVERPDGSNFTLKIRSTKLEDSAMYFCASNESGTGGSLRREQYFGPGTRLTVT.

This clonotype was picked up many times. The CDR3 sequence is CASSLIGGDYGYTF. The CDR3 coding sequence is TGTGCCAGCAGCTTAATTGGCGGCGACTATGGCTACACCTTC. The chain recombines TRBV7-3 with TRBJ1-2; D gene ambiguous. The CDR3 consists of 14 residues. The germline V gene encodes CDR1 SGHTA and CDR2 FQGTGA. Trimming stripped 1 base from V and 3 bases from J, with 9 bases between.

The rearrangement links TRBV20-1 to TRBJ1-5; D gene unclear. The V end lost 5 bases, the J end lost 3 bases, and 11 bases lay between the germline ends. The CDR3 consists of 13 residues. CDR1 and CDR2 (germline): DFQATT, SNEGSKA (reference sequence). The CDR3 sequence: CSAQPDDNQPQHF. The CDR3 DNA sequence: TGCAGTGCTCAACCGGACGACAATCAGCCCCAGCATTTT.

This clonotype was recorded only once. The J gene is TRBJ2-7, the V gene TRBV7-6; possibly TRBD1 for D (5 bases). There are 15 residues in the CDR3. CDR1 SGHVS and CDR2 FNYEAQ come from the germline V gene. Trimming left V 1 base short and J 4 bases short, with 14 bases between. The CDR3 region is CASSLEQGFRYEQYF. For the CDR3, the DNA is TGTGCCAGCAGCTTAGAGCAGGGCTTTCGGTACGAGCAGTACTTC.

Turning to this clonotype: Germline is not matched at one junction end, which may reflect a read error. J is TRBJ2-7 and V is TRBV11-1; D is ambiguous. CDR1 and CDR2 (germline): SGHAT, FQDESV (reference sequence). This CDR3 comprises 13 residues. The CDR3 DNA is TGTGCCAGTACCCTGGATCAGGAGTACGGGCAGTACTTC. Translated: CASTLDQEYGQYF.

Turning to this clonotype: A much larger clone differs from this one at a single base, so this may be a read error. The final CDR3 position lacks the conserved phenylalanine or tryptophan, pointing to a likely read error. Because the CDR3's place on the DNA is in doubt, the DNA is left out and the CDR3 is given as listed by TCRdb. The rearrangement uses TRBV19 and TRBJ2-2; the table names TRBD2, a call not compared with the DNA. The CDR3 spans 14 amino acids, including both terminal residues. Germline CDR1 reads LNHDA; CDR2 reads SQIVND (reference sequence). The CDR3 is CASRRQGGAGELFL.

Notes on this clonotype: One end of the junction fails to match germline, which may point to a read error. The CDR3 loop is CASSDRGNYRYIF. The CDR3 DNA is TGTGCCAGCTCGGACAGGGGAAACTATCGCTACATCTTC. V gene TRBV5-6 combines with J gene TRBJ1-2; the match to TRBD1 covers 9 bases. CDR1 SGHDT and CDR2 YYEEEE come from the germline V gene. The CDR3 is 13 residues long.

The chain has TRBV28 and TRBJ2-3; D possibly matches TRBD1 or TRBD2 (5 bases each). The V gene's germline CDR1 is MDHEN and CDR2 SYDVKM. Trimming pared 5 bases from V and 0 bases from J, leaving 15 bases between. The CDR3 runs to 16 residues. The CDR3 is CASSQNRGPSTDTQYF. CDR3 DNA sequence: TGTGCCAGCAGTCAAAACCGGGGCCCTAGCACAGATACGCAGTATTTT.

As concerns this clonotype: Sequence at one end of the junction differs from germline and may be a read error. The CDR3 DNA follows: TGCAGTGCTTTGTCAGGGGGAGGGAAAGGGACAGATACGCAATATTTT. This translates into CSALSGGGKGTDTQYF. The rearrangement joins TRBV20-1 to TRBJ2-3; either TRBD1 or TRBD2 may fit D (7 bases each). The length of the CDR3 is 16 residues. The V gene's germline CDR1 is DFQATT and CDR2 SNEGSKA (reference sequence).

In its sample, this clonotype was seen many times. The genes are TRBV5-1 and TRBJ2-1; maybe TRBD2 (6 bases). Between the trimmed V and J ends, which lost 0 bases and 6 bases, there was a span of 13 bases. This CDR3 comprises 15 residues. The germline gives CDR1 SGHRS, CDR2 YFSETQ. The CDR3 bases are TGCGCCAGCAGCTTGGATCTAGCGAACTTCAATGAGCAGTTCTTC. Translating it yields CASSLDLANFNEQFF.

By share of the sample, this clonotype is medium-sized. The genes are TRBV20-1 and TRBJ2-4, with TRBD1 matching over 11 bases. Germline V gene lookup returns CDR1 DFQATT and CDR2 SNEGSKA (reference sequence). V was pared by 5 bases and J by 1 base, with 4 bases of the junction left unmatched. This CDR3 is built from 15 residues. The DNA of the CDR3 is TGCAGTGCTGCCGGGACAGGGGGTGCCAAAAACATTCAGTACTTC. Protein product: CSAAGTGGAKNIQYF.

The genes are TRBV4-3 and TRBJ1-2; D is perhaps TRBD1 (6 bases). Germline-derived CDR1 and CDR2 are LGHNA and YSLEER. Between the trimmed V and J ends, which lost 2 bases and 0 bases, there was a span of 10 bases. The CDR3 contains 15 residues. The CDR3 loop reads CASSQSGQSNYGYTF. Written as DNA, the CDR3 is TGCGCCAGCAGCCAAAGTGGACAGTCTAACTATGGCTACACCTTC.

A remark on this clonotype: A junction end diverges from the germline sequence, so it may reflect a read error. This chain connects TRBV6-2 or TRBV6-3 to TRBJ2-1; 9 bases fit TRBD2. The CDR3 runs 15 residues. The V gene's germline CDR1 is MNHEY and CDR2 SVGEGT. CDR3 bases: TGTGCCAACCTGACTAGCGGTGAGTACTACAATGAGCAGCTTTTC. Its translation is CANLTSGEYYNEQLF.

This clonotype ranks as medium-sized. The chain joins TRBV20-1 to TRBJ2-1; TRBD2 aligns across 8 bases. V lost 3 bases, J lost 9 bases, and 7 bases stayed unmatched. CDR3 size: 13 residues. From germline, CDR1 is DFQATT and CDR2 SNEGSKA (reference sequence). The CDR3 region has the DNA TGCAGTGCTAGTGACGGGACTAGTTTTGAGCAGTTCTTC. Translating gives CSASDGTSFEQFF.

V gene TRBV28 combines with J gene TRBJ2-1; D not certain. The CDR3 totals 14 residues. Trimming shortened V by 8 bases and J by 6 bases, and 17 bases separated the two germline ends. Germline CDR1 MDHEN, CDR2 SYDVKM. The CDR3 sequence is CASLVGSDGNEQFF. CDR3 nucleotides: TGTGCCAGCTTGGTGGGTTCAGATGGCAATGAGCAGTTCTTC.

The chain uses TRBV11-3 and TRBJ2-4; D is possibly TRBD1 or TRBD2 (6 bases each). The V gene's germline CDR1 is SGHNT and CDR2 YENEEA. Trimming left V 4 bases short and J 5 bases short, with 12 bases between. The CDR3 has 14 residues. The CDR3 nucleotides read TGTGCCAGCAGCTCGGGGGCCAAAGAAAACATTCAGTACTTC. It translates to CASSSGAKENIQYF.

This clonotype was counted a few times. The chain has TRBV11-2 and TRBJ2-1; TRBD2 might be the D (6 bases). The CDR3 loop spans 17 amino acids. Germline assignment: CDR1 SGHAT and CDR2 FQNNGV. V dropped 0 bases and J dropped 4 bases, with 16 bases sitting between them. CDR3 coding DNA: TGTGCCAGCAGCTTAGACGGGGTGGGACTGCTGTACAATGAGCAGTTCTTC. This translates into CASSLDGVGLLYNEQFF.

The CDR3 loop is CASSYRDRPLETQYF. Written as DNA, the CDR3 is TGTGCCAGCAGTTACCGGGACAGGCCACTAGAGACCCAGTACTTC. The chain has TRBV6-5 and TRBJ2-5; 8 nucleotides agree with TRBD1. V lost 2 bases and J lost 4; bases outside the gene matches: 6. CDR1 is MNHEY, CDR2 SVGAGI, per germline. This CDR3 region has 15 residues.

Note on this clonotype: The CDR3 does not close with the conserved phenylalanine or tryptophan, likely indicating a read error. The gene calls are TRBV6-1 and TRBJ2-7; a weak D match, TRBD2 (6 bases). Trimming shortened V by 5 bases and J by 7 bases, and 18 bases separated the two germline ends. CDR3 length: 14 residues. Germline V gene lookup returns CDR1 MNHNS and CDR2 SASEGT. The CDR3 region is CASSSRDSPWEQYL. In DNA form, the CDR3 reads TGTGCCAGCAGTAGCCGGGACTCCCCATGGGAGCAGTACCTC.

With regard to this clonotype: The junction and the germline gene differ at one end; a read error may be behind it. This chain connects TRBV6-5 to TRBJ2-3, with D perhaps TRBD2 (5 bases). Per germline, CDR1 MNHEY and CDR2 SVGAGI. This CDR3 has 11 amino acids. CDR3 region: CVSTYGDTQCF. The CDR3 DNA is TGTGTCAGTACCTACGGGGATACGCAGTGTTTT.

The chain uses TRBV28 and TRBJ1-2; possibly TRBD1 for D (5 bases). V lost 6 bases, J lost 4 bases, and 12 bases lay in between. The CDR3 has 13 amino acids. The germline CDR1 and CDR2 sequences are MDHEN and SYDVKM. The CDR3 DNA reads TGTGCCAGCAGCTCAGGACATGCCTATGGCTACACCTTC. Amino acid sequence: CASSSGHAYGYTF.

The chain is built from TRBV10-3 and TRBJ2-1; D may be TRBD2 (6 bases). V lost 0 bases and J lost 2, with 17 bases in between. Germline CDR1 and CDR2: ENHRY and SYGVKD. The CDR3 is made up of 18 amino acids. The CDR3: CAISESMLGRLTYNEQFF. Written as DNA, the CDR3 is TGTGCCATCAGTGAGTCTATGTTAGGGAGGCTGACCTACAATGAGCAGTTCTTC.

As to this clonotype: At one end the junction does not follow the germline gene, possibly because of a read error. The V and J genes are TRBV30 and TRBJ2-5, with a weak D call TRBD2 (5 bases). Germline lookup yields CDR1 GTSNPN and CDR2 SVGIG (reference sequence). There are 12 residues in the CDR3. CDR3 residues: CAWSGLEETRYF. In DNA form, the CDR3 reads TGTGCCTGGAGTGGCCTGGAGGAGACCCGGTACTTC.